The 13 T cell receptor beta chains in this list originate from one sample, sequenced in a study of blood T cell repertoires in COVID-19 (dated by TCRdb to the early 2020s). The receptor library was made with the immunoSEQ multiplex PCR assay. TCRdb carries this immuneACCESS record with in-frame sequences only. Its versions omit some clonotypes, under half of them owing to an unresolved V gene in the studies checked, with the rest unexplained. The sample table holds about 240,000 clones, of which roughly 80% were seen once. Clones ranked in the top ten supply 3% to 4% of the sample. Material: peripheral blood. The receptors were gathered from a woman under 30 with acute or convalescent COVID-19.

This clone showed up just a few times. The rearrangement joins TRBV2 to TRBJ2-5, with D maybe TRBD2 (6 bases). Germline loops: CDR1 SNHLY, CDR2 FYNNEI. Trimming took 8 bases from V and 5 from J, leaving 15 bases between them. The CDR3 totals 13 residues. The CDR3 nucleotides are TGTGCCAGCCGCTTTACGGGAGAGGAGACCCAGTACTTC. Translation gives CASRFTGEETQYF.

The chain joins TRBV27 to TRBJ2-7, with 8 bases aligning to TRBD1. Germline V lookup: CDR1 MNHEY, CDR2 SMNVEV (reference sequence). This CDR3 contains 14 residues. Trimming cost V 5 bases and J 3 bases; bases outside gene matches: 6. The CDR3 DNA follows: TGTGCCAGCAGTACAGGACAGGGCCACTACGAGCAGTACTTC. This encodes CASSTGQGHYEQYF.

This chain links TRBV20-1 with TRBJ2-7, with 13 bases fitting TRBD2. This CDR3 is built from 16 residues. V lost 6 bases to trimming and J lost 3 bases; unmatched junction nucleotides: 11. Germline CDR1 and CDR2: DFQATT and SNEGSKA (reference sequence). The chain's CDR3 is CSASRPGLAGSYEQYF. The DNA for the CDR3 is TGCAGTGCCAGTCGACCGGGACTAGCGGGAAGCTACGAGCAGTACTTC.

This clone was seen just once. V and J are TRBV27 and TRBJ1-5; tentative D call: TRBD1 (6 bases). The CDR3 spans 14 residues. The germline CDR1 and CDR2 sequences are MNHEY and SMNVEV (reference sequence). Trimming cost V 1 base and J 2 bases, with 6 bases left between them. For the CDR3, the DNA is TGTGCCAGCAGTTTATGGACAGGCAATCAGCCCCAGCATTTT. Protein: CASSLWTGNQPQHF.

This chain uses TRBV6-2 or TRBV6-3 with TRBJ2-1; 14 bases map to TRBD2. CDR1 and CDR2 (germline): MNHEY, SVGEGT. This CDR3 has 18 amino acids. The V gene end was trimmed by 5 bases and the J gene end by 1 base; junction bases not matched to a gene: 7. The CDR3 is CASSGPGTSGRSYNEQFF. The DNA of the CDR3 is TGTGCCAGCAGTGGCCCCGGGACTAGCGGGAGATCCTACAATGAGCAGTTCTTC.

For the CDR3, the DNA is TGTGCCAGTAGTATAGAGGGGACAGATCCTTATGGCTACACCTTC. It encodes CASSIEGTDPYGYTF. The rearrangement joins TRBV19 to TRBJ1-2; TRBD1 aligns across 7 bases. Germline V CDR1 and CDR2: LNHDA, SQIVND (reference sequence). The J segment lost 5 bases and the V segment lost 0 bases, leaving 6 bases of the junction unmatched. This CDR3 comprises 15 residues.

The chain joins TRBV29-1 to TRBJ2-3, with 7 bases matching TRBD1. The CDR3 contains 17 residues. Looked up from germline, CDR1 is SQVTM and CDR2 is ANQGSEA. V lost 6 bases and J lost 1; bases outside the gene matches: 16. The CDR3 sequence is CSVQRQGSSLGTDTQYF. DNA of the CDR3: TGCAGCGTCCAAAGACAGGGTAGCTCTTTGGGCACAGATACGCAGTATTTT.

This clone has just a few counts. This rearrangement joins TRBV6-4 to TRBJ2-7; 9 bases are shared with TRBD1. The trim removed 3 bases at V and 1 base at J, leaving 4 bases unmatched. CDR3 size: 15 residues. Per germline, CDR1 MRHNA and CDR2 SNTAGT. CDR3 in DNA: TGTGCCAGCAGTGAGGGACAGGGTTCATCCTACGAGCAGTACTTC. Translation gives CASSEGQGSSYEQYF.

The V and J genes are TRBV6-5 and TRBJ2-7, with 7 positions matching TRBD2. The CDR3 has 14 residues. Trimming at V came to 10 bases and at J to 3 bases, leaving 12 bases not matched to a gene. CDR1 is MNHEY, CDR2 SVGAGI, per germline. CDR3 amino acids: CATVGAGVSYEQYF. Here the CDR3 DNA reads TGTGCCACCGTCGGGGCGGGAGTCAGCTACGAGCAGTACTTC.

CDR3 in amino acids: CASSQLTGVSYNEQFF. Here the CDR3 DNA reads TGTGCCAGCAGCCAACTTACAGGGGTGTCCTACAATGAGCAGTTCTTC. V usage is TRBV3-1 (or the pseudogene TRBV3-2) and J usage is TRBJ2-1; TRBD1 aligns across 7 bases. Germline values: CDR1 LGHDT, CDR2 YNNKEL (reference sequence). The CDR3 contains 16 residues. The V and J ends lost 2 bases and 1 base, in that order; junction bases with no gene match: 5.

The chain couples TRBV27 to TRBJ2-2; 10 bases line up with TRBD2. V was clipped by 7 bases and J by 0 bases; unmatched bases: 8. This CDR3 is built from 17 residues. The germline CDR1 and CDR2 sequences are MNHEY and SMNVEV (reference sequence). The CDR3 DNA reads as TGTGCCAGCAAACCGATTAGCGGGAGGACGAACACCGGGGAGCTGTTTTTT. This gives the protein CASKPISGRTNTGELFF.

V is TRBV19 and J is TRBJ2-5; D is undetermined. CDR3 length: 11 amino acids. V was trimmed by 7 bases and J by 1 base, leaving 4 bases between them. Germline loops: CDR1 LNHDA, CDR2 SQIVND (reference sequence). The CDR3 coding sequence is TGTGCCAGTACCCTCCAAGAGACCCAGTACTTC. Translated, it gives CASTLQETQYF. The full variable domain, in which reference TRBV19 and TRBJ2-5 provide the parts outside the CDR3, is DGGITQSPKYLFRKEGQNVTLSCEQNLNHDAMYWYRQDPGQGLRLIYYSQIVNDFQKGDIAEGYSVSREKKESFPLTVTSAQKNPTAFYLCASTLQETQYFGPGTRLLVL.

This rearrangement joins TRBV19 to TRBJ1-2; the match to TRBD1 covers 9 bases. The V gene's germline CDR1 is LNHDA and CDR2 SQIVND (reference sequence). With 5 bases clipped from V and 3 bases from J, the junction kept 10 bases outside the gene matches. The CDR3 is 16 amino acids. The DNA for the CDR3 is TGTGCCAGTAGTCCGACGGACAGGGGTTTTGACTATGGCTACACCTTC. Translating gives CASSPTDRGFDYGYTF.